Only one count was recorded for the clone carrying this T cell receptor (beta chain). No antigen is known for it. Possible read error: a much larger clone is one base away. This sample was included in a study of identical twins. General observations from the study: For cord blood, abundant beta clonotypes had fewer insertions, unlike memory repertoires, which showed none. Within twin pairs, the out-of-frame alpha sequences they shared showed excess low generation probability.

A universal primer site was incorporated via template switching, and the cDNA contained unique molecular identifiers. TCRdb itself ran the 5' RACE reads through MiXCR, one entry per CDR3 protein. The sample includes more than 1.5 million distinct CDR3 sequences, under 35% of them seen just once. CDR1 is SQVTM and CDR2 is ANQGSEA in the germline V gene. This CDR3 is built from 15 residues. V was pared by 5 bases and J by 11 bases, with 19 bases of the junction left unmatched. The gene calls are TRBV29-1 and TRBJ2-5, with 8 bases matching TRBD2. Sequences were obtained from cord blood. This TCR was recovered from a newborn girl in good health. The CDR3 spells CSVSPGTRNGNEQYF. In DNA, the CDR3 is TGCAGCGTTTCACCCGGGACTAGGAATGGCAATGAGCAGTACTTC.